This T cell receptor beta chain was recorded in a study of cytomegalovirus exposure and HLA in healthy donors. Study-level points and caveats: Among immune exposure information, only CMV serostatus was available. In a later analysis, HLA-associated TCR beta chains were more clonally expanded than equally common others.

The germline V gene encodes CDR1 MDHEN and CDR2 SYDVKM. V dropped 7 bases and J dropped 3; count of bases not matched to a gene: 8. The CDR3 covers 14 residues. A note on this clone: Its antigen is not known.

13 Jbeta primers and 60 Vbeta primers were used for the PCR. Clones were sequenced by immunoSEQ multiplex PCR, and TCRdb holds only the in-frame ones, with some missing. Here the sample spans around 170,000 clones, approximately 88% being singletons. The source of this sequence is a woman in her late teens or twenties in good health and CMV-seronegative. Sequencing was carried out using PBMCs. The chain carries TRBV28 and TRBJ1-2; 7 bases line up with TRBD1. The CDR3 loop is CASKPGQSYYGYTF. As DNA, the CDR3 is TGTGCCAGCAAGCCGGGACAGAGTTACTATGGCTACACCTTC.